The table lists the clone carrying this T cell receptor (beta chain) with many counts. This table comes from immunoSEQ multiplex PCR, and its TCRdb copy is limited to in-frame clones, with some not included. This table has 55,000 to 80,000 clones, 45% to 65% appearing once. This entry is derived from a study of cytotoxic CD8 clonotypes in ibrutinib-treated CLL. Study-wide context: Among patients, around 25 responded partially and 2 completely; 15 or so then stayed remitted and some 12 progressed after median roughly 73 months.

The CDR3 has 15 residues. Looked up from germline, CDR1 is KGHSH and CDR2 is LQKENI. The J segment lost 8 bases and the V segment lost 1 base, leaving 6 bases of the junction unmatched. This TCR derives from a human donor with chronic lymphocytic leukemia. Sequencing used PBMCs, obtained after 12 months of ibrutinib treatment. The genes are TRBV18 and TRBJ2-1; 9 bases agree with TRBD2. DNA of the CDR3: TGTGCCAGCTCACCACGGCTAGCGGGGTGGGATGAGCAGTTCTTC. It specifies CASSPRLAGWDEQFF.